This section outlines one T cell receptor (beta chain) sequence together with its context. Some clones are missing from TCRdb's copy, which holds only in-frame ones; the method was immunoSEQ multiplex PCR. Here the sample spans about 43,000 clones, around 84% being singletons. The sample originates from a study of OX40 agonist ivuxolimab in advanced cancers. The V end lost 5 bases, the J end lost 8 bases, and 19 bases lay between the germline ends. The CDR3 runs 15 residues. Germline assignment: CDR1 MNHNS and CDR2 SASEGT. This sequence was found in an adult with an advanced solid tumor such as melanoma, head and neck, liver or kidney cancer. Sequencing used CD4+ or CD8+ T cells sorted from blood, obtained in a trial of the OX40 agonist ivuxolimab. The chain couples TRBV6-1 to TRBJ2-1; D is uncertain. The CDR3 loop is CASSPTLGRAHEQFF. The CDR3 DNA reads as TGTGCCAGCAGTCCCACCCTGGGCCGGGCCCATGAGCAGTTCTTC.